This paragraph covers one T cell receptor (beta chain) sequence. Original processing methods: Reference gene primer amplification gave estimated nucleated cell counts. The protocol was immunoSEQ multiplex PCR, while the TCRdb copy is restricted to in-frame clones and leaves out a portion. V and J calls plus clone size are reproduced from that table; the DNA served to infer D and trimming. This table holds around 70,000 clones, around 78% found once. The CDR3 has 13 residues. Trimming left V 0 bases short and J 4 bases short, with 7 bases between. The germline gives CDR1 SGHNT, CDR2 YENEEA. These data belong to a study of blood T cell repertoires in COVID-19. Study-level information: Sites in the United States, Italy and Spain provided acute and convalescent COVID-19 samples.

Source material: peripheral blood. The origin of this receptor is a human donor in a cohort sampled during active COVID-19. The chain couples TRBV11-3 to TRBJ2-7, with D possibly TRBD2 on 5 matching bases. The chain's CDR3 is CASSLDRGYEQYF. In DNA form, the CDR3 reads TGTGCCAGCAGCTTAGATAGAGGGTACGAGCAGTACTTC.